This T cell receptor (beta chain) came from a study of T cell clonotyping in hematopoietic cell transplantation. Study results and limitations: Pathologically expanded recipient clonotypes increased progressively from day 30 to day 180 as diversity fell. Few recipient clonotypes overlapped donors; over 95% were de novo at given depth. Graft donor and pretransplant recipient Inverse Simpson Index values predicted broader posttransplant TCR diversity. Without cell sorting, CD4 versus CD8 contributions remain unresolved.

The protocol was immunoSEQ multiplex PCR, while the TCRdb copy is restricted to in-frame clones and leaves out a portion. The repertoire holds 35,000 to 45,000 clones, with roughly 92% as singletons. About this clone itself: No antigen is known for it.

Germline values: CDR1 LNHDA, CDR2 SQIVND (reference sequence). Trimming at V came to 7 bases and at J to 5 bases, leaving 9 bases not matched to a gene. The CDR3 is made up of 14 amino acids. Sequenced input: peripheral blood mononuclear cells. This TCR came from a woman aged 45-65 years in good health. Some clones in this sample may be carry-over from other donors' samples. The chain carries TRBV19 and TRBJ2-3; TRBD1 matches at 7 bases. Here the CDR3 DNA reads TGTGCCAGTAATAAGGGGGCCTTCGGAGATACGCAGTATTTT. Amino acid sequence: CASNKGAFGDTQYF.